The 21 T cell receptor beta chains below were found in one sample sequenced in a study of early T cells in non-severe SARS-CoV-2 infection. TCRdb redid the calling of the 5' RACE reads with MiXCR, one entry per CDR3 protein. The sample contains roughly 71,000 distinct CDR3 sequences, around 14% of which appear only once. Specimen: whole blood. The receptors were gathered from an adult who was a healthcare worker with PCR-confirmed SARS-CoV-2 infection or an uninfected control (not recorded which).

This clonotype was recorded a few times. Here the CDR3 DNA reads TGTGCCAGCAAAGTACGGAATGAAAAACTGTTTTTT. Translation: CASKVRNEKLFF. The rearrangement joins TRBV6-2 or TRBV6-3 to TRBJ1-4; D ambiguous. Deletions cut 7 bases from V and 5 bases from J, with 8 bases between. This CDR3 comprises 12 residues. Germline V gives CDR1 MNHEY, CDR2 SVGEGT.

This clonotype occurred many times. The chain recombines TRBV11-2 with TRBJ2-3; 7 nucleotides agree with TRBD2. Germline lookup yields CDR1 SGHAT and CDR2 FQNNGV. The CDR3 totals 14 residues. V shed 1 base, J shed 8 bases, and the junction held 6 bases outside the gene matches. CDR3 coding DNA: TGTGCCAGCAGCTTAGTGCGGGGGAGAAGTACGCAGTATTTT. It translates to CASSLVRGRSTQYF. The full variable domain, in which reference TRBV11-2 and TRBJ2-3 provide the parts outside the CDR3, is EAGVAQSPRYKIIEKRQSVAFWCNPISGHATLYWYQQILGQGPKLLIQFQNNGVVDDSQLPKDRFSAERLKGVDSTLKIQPAKLEDSAVYLCASSLVRGRSTQYFGPGTRLTVL.

The rearrangement uses TRBV12-3 or TRBV12-4 and TRBJ1-2; 8 nucleotides align to TRBD1. The CDR3 extends over 14 amino acids. Unmatched junction bases numbered 9, after V lost 6 bases and J lost 6 bases. The chain's CDR3 is CASRTLTGEDGYTF. CDR3 sequence (DNA): TGTGCCAGCAGAACACTGACAGGGGAAGATGGCTACACCTTC.

This clonotype was counted many times. The chain employs TRBV3-1 and TRBJ1-5; D ambiguous. The CDR3 extends over 14 amino acids. Trimming stripped 4 bases from V and 6 bases from J, with 13 bases between. Germline lookup yields CDR1 LGHDT and CDR2 YNNKEL (reference sequence). The CDR3 reads CASSPDESAQPQHF. CDR3 bases: TGTGCCAGCAGCCCCGACGAGTCGGCTCAGCCCCAGCATTTT. Full variable domain (outside the CDR3, taken from reference TRBV3-1 and TRBJ1-5): DTAVSQTPKYLVTQMGNDKSIKCEQNLGHDTMYWYKQDSKKFLKIMFSYNNKELIINETVPNRFSPKSPDKAHLNLHINSLELGDSAVYFCASSPDESAQPQHFGDGTRLSIL.

This clonotype was recorded only once. The V and J genes are TRBV2 and TRBJ1-5; D ambiguous. Germline V gene lookup returns CDR1 SNHLY and CDR2 FYNNEI. V lost 6 bases to trimming and J lost 0 bases, with 9 bases between them. This CDR3 has 14 residues. CDR3 nucleotides: TGTGCCAGCAGCCAGACGGATAGCAATCAGCCCCAGCATTTT. It yields the protein CASSQTDSNQPQHF.

This clonotype has just a few counts. The J gene is TRBJ2-5, the V gene TRBV20-1; TRBD1 or TRBD2 may be the D gene (5 bases each). This CDR3 spans 15 amino acids. V was cut by 1 base and J by 4 bases, with 16 bases left in between. CDR1 DFQATT and CDR2 SNEGSKA come from the germline V gene (reference sequence). The CDR3, as DNA: TGCAGTGCTAGAGCAGCCAGCGGTACAGGAGAGACCCAGTACTTC. Residues: CSARAASGTGETQYF.

The chain employs TRBV11-1 and TRBJ2-1, with 10 nucleotides matching TRBD2. Trimming at V came to 3 bases and at J to 5 bases, leaving 4 bases not matched to a gene. Looked up from germline, CDR1 is SGHAT and CDR2 is FQDESV (reference sequence). The length of the CDR3 is 15 residues. The CDR3 DNA reads as TGTGCCAGCAGCTTCCTAGCGGGAGCTAACAATGAGCAGTTCTTC. Its translation: CASSFLAGANNEQFF.

This clonotype appeared a few times. The genes are TRBV19 and TRBJ1-2, with TRBD1 matching 7 bases. CDR1 and CDR2 from the germline V gene are LNHDA and SQIVND (reference sequence). J gave up 2 bases and V 6 bases, and 3 bases lay outside the gene matches. The CDR3 consists of 13 residues. CDR3 DNA sequence: TGTGCCAGTAGGACAGGGACAAACTATGGCTACACCTTC. Translation: CASRTGTNYGYTF.

This clonotype was counted at least ten times. The chain links TRBV4-2 to TRBJ1-1; D remains ambiguous. With 0 bases removed from V and 1 base from J, the gap between germline ends came to 6 bases. Germline V gene lookup returns CDR1 LGHNA and CDR2 YNFKEQ. The CDR3 has 14 amino acids. The CDR3 is CASSQEPQNTEAFF. The CDR3, as DNA: TGTGCCAGCAGCCAAGAACCGCAGAACACTGAAGCTTTCTTT.

There are many counts of this clonotype. The chain uses TRBV11-2 and TRBJ2-1; D is ambiguous. The V and J ends lost 1 base and 4 bases respectively, with 5 bases between them. Per the germline V gene, CDR1 is SGHAT and CDR2 is FQNNGV. This CDR3 is 13 amino acids long. For the CDR3, the DNA is TGTGCCAGCAGCTTAGTACTGTACAATGAGCAGTTCTTC. It translates to CASSLVLYNEQFF.

The chain recombines TRBV11-2 with TRBJ1-3; D is unresolved. Germline V CDR1 and CDR2: SGHAT, FQNNGV. The CDR3 covers 15 residues. The V and J ends lost 1 base and 7 bases respectively, with 14 bases between them. The CDR3, as DNA: TGTGCCAGCAGCTTAGCGGCAGGTGGTGGGAACACCATATATTTT. It specifies CASSLAAGGGNTIYF. The whole variable domain, remainder taken from reference TRBV11-2 and TRBJ1-3, is EAGVAQSPRYKIIEKRQSVAFWCNPISGHATLYWYQQILGQGPKLLIQFQNNGVVDDSQLPKDRFSAERLKGVDSTLKIQPAKLEDSAVYLCASSLAAGGGNTIYFGEGSWLTVV.

A few counts support this clonotype. This rearrangement joins TRBV2 to TRBJ2-5, with 12 bases matching TRBD1. The CDR3 sequence is 14 residues long. The junction had 6 bases not matched to a gene; V was cut back by 7 bases and J by 6 bases. Germline V gene lookup returns CDR1 SNHLY and CDR2 FYNNEI. The CDR3 DNA reads TGTGCCAGCACAGGGACAGGGGGCGTAAAGACCCAGTACTTC. Its translation is CASTGTGGVKTQYF.

At least ten counts were recorded for this clonotype. This chain links TRBV4-3 with TRBJ2-5, with 16 bases fitting TRBD2. Trimming cost V 4 bases and J 3 bases; bases outside gene matches: 5. Germline V lookup: CDR1 LGHNA, CDR2 YSLEER. The CDR3 contains 17 residues. CDR3 coding DNA: TGCGCCAGCAGCCCGGGACTAGCGGGAGGGTCGGAAGAGACCCAGTACTTC. Amino acids: CASSPGLAGGSEETQYF.

This clonotype turned up a few times. V and J are TRBV6-2 or TRBV6-3 and TRBJ2-1; 7 bases line up with TRBD1. This CDR3 spans 16 amino acids. Unmatched junction bases numbered 11, after V lost 5 bases and J lost 4 bases. In germline, CDR1 is MNHEY, CDR2 SVGEGT. In DNA form, the CDR3 reads TGTGCCAGCAGTCCTAGACAGGGTCGGTTGTACAATGAGCAGTTCTTC. Translation gives CASSPRQGRLYNEQFF.

A remark on this clonotype: A much larger clone differs from this one at a single base, so this may be a read error. V gene TRBV20-1 combines with J gene TRBJ2-7, with 7 positions matching TRBD2. The CDR3 extends over 14 amino acids. The germline gives CDR1 DFQATT, CDR2 SNEGSKA (reference sequence). The trim removed 7 bases at V and 3 bases at J, leaving 12 bases unmatched. CDR3 bases: TGCAGTGTCCCGTCGGCGGGGGACTACTACGAGCAGTACTTC. Translation gives CSVPSAGDYYEQYF.

The chain has TRBV7-2 and TRBJ1-2; D uncertain. The CDR3 spans 12 residues. Between the trimmed V and J ends, which lost 1 base and 8 bases, there was a span of 8 bases. Per the germline V gene, CDR1 is SGHTA and CDR2 is FQGNSA. The CDR3 nucleotides read TGTGCCAGCAGCTTAGATGGGGAAGGCTACACCTTC. As protein: CASSLDGEGYTF.

The sample holds many counts of this clonotype. This rearrangement joins TRBV20-1 to TRBJ2-7, with D tentatively TRBD2 (5 bases). The CDR3 is 13 residues long. Germline values: CDR1 DFQATT, CDR2 SNEGSKA (reference sequence). V dropped 4 bases and J dropped 9 bases, with 19 bases sitting between them. The chain's CDR3 is CSAIYRDQVGQYF. The CDR3 nucleotides are TGCAGTGCTATCTATCGGGATCAAGTGGGGCAGTACTTC.

This clonotype was detected only a few times. The J gene is TRBJ1-2, the V gene TRBV3-1; D unclear. CDR3 size: 13 residues. V was trimmed by 0 bases and J by 14 bases, leaving 16 bases between them. The germline gives CDR1 LGHDT, CDR2 YNNKEL (reference sequence). The CDR3 DNA reads as TGTGCCAGCAGCCAAGATGGGCAGATCTGGCCGACCTTC. Translated, it gives CASSQDGQIWPTF.

This chain joins TRBV4-1 and TRBJ2-7; a weak D match, TRBD2 (5 bases). With 4 bases removed from V and 4 bases from J, the gap between germline ends came to 11 bases. The germline V gene encodes CDR1 MGHRA and CDR2 YSYEKL. This CDR3 contains 13 residues. The CDR3 sequence is CASSPSREYEQYF. Written as DNA, the CDR3 is TGCGCCAGCAGCCCAAGTAGGGAGTACGAGCAGTACTTC.

This clonotype turned up a few times. At one of its ends the junction is not consistent with the germline gene, which may arise from a read error. The chain combines TRBV3-1 with TRBJ2-3; 11 bases agree with TRBD2. Germline V gene sequence: CDR1 LGHDT, CDR2 YNNKEL (reference sequence). The CDR3 sequence is 15 residues long. CDR3 amino acids: CASSQVTSGSHTQYF. The CDR3 nucleotides read TGTGCCAGTAGCCAAGTTACTAGCGGGAGCCATACGCAGTATTTT.

The chain has TRBV7-2 and TRBJ2-7; TRBD1 is a possible D gene (6 bases). Per the germline V gene, CDR1 is SGHTA and CDR2 is FQGNSA. This CDR3 is 14 amino acids long. Trimming shortened V by 5 bases and J by 3 bases, and 14 bases separated the two germline ends. The DNA of the CDR3 is TGTGCCAGCAGCGCGACAGGATCCTTCTACGAGCAGTACTTC. Protein sequence: CASSATGSFYEQYF.